This TCR beta chain originates from a study of blood T cell repertoires in COVID-19. How the authors handled the data: The authors estimated nucleated cell counts from reference gene primer amplification. Sequencing used immunoSEQ multiplex PCR; TCRdb keeps in-frame clones, though not all of them. The DNA gave D and trimming, while V, J and clone size come from that table. The sample lists 170,000 or so clones; 80% to 85% were seen once. Only a few counts were recorded for this clone. The CDR3 loop spans 16 amino acids. Deletions cut 4 bases from V and 2 bases from J, with 17 bases between. From germline, CDR1 is SGHDT and CDR2 YYEEEE.

The V gene is TRBV5-6, the J gene TRBJ2-3; D unresolved. This TCR came from a woman aged 65 to 85 with COVID-19, enrolled during active disease. What was sequenced was peripheral blood. The CDR3 coding sequence is TGTGCCAGCAGCCACGTTGATGTCTACCTCACAGATACGCAGTATTTT. This sequence encodes CASSHVDVYLTDTQYF.